The subject of this entry is one T cell receptor beta chain. What antigen it recognizes has not been identified. Base-call qualities are not available, and no considerably larger clone is one nucleotide away. Deep TCRbeta sequencing was performed with the immunoSEQ platform. The original methods were these. For further analysis, only productive rearrangements were exported out of the immunoSEQ Analyzer. T cell phenotypes were assigned to bulk TCRbeta clonotypes by matching to single-cell RNA+TCR-seq clones sharing the same TCRbeta sequence. Clone enrichment in tumor was computed as tumor frequency divided by PBMC frequency from bulk TCR sequencing. GLIPH was used to group TCRs into specificity groups, clusters of distinct TCRs likely recognizing common antigens via shared CDR3 motifs. What TCRdb holds here is the immuneACCESS table cut down to in-frame rearrangements. Part of the clones is not present; checked against another copy, under half of the missing clones reflect an unresolved V gene, and the others are unexplained. The DNA was the basis for D and trimming; V, J and clone size are from that table. The sample table shows 35,000 or so clones, and over 75% are seen once. Of the sample, 38% is held by the ten largest clones.

The CDR3 spans 14 residues, from the cysteine through the phenylalanine. Only the CDR3 DNA is retained, 42 bases long and in frame from the first base. In the germline V gene, CDR1 corresponds to SGHDN and CDR2 to FVKESK. The trim is 4 bases for V and 5 bases for J, with a gap of 14 bases between the germline ends. The sample comes from a study of T cells in tumors after PD-1 blockade (dated by TCRdb to about 2019). About the study as a whole: Prior checkpoint blockade, systemic immunosuppressant use, and recent radiotherapy or other anti-cancer therapy within 4 weeks were grounds for patient exclusion. Ongoing daily vismodegib 150 mg was also given to a subset of patients during anti-PD-1 treatment. The study performed paired single-cell RNA and TCR sequencing on site-matched tumors from BCC or SCC patients before and after anti-PD-1 therapy. To compare blood and tumor clonotypes, bulk TCR sequencing was performed on 10 peripheral blood samples from about five patients. RECIST version 1.1 was used to evaluate clinical response. Pembrolizumab 200 mg every 3 weeks or cemiplimab 350 mg every 2 weeks was administered to patients. On average, peripheral blood samples had roughly 120,000 TCR templates (range about 24,679-290,000) and 35,000 to 45,000 unique clonotypes.

The time point label here, explained by the study, means: before anti-PD-1 therapy. Genomic DNA extracted from tumor biopsies or peripheral blood was used for bulk TCRbeta sequencing, with input ranging from roughly 616 ng to 6,004 ng. Every patient had histologically proven advanced or metastatic basal or squamous cell carcinoma and was a poor candidate for surgical resection. The basal cell carcinoma cohort was made up of some ten patients, and bulk tumor TCR sequencing was performed for seven or eight of these patients. Study-wide conclusions, independent of this receptor: Where the novel T cell clones came from was not determined, and possible sources could include lymphoid organs or rare unexpanded clones inside the tumor or in the tumor periphery. About 41% of tumor TCR clonotypes were detected in blood, and some novel exhausted tumor clones were observed in pre-treatment blood, which was taken as suggesting peripheral recruitment.

The sequence came from a human donor with basal cell carcinoma. The source was PBMCs, collected before anti-PD-1 treatment. The receptor chain draws on TRBV14 and TRBJ1-1; the D gene lacks a confident call. The encoded CDR3 is CASSPSLGVTEAFF. The DNA sequence is given as TGTGCCAGCAGCCCATCGTTAGGAGTTACTGAAGCTTTCTTT.